The entry below gives a single T cell receptor (beta chain) sequence along with its context. Its target is unknown. This sample was included in a study of identical twins. Points from the study as a whole: A partial confounding effect on zero-insertion analyses could come from invariant MAIT and iNKT cells. High-abundance cord blood beta clonotypes had fewer insertions; memory repertoires showed none.

Unique molecular identifiers were present on the cDNA, and a universal primer site came from template switching. TCRdb independently ran MiXCR on the 5' RACE reads; one entry per CDR3 protein. Of a few hundred thousand distinct CDR3 sequences in the sample, over 12% were seen once. With 3 bases removed from V and 3 bases from J, the gap between germline ends came to 6 bases. The CDR3 extends over 12 amino acids. CDR1 MDHEN and CDR2 SYDVKM come from the germline V gene. The same sample was also used in a study of yellow fever vaccine responses in identical twins.

The chain combines TRBV28 with TRBJ2-7; no clear D gene. This receptor was taken from a woman in her late teens or twenties in good health. Material: CD4+ T cells sorted from blood. CDR3 nucleotide sequence: TGTGCCAGCAGTTTCGAGGACTACGAGCAGTACTTC. It encodes CASSFEDYEQYF.